A single sample gave rise to the 13 T cell receptor beta chains below, sequenced in a study of cytomegalovirus exposure and HLA in healthy donors. 60 Vbeta and 13 Jbeta primers were used in PCR. Libraries were prepared by immunoSEQ multiplex PCR; TCRdb keeps only in-frame clonotypes and omits some of them. The sample has about 140,000 clones; approximately 71% are singletons. The sample comprised PBMCs. Receptors were obtained from a young man in good health and CMV-seropositive.

V gene TRBV30 combines with J gene TRBJ1-3; D remains ambiguous. Germline V gives CDR1 GTSNPN, CDR2 SVGIG (reference sequence). This CDR3 region has 15 residues. The V gene lost 2 bases and the J gene lost 3 bases, with 14 bases spanning the gap. CDR3 amino acids: CAWSLDSNFGNTIYF. Written as DNA, the CDR3 is TGTGCCTGGAGTCTGGACTCAAATTTTGGAAACACCATATATTTT.

This clone appeared a few times. The chain carries TRBV28 and TRBJ2-3, with D maybe TRBD2 (6 bases). V was shortened by 6 bases and J by 7 bases, with 29 bases between the two germline ends. This CDR3 is 18 amino acids long. Germline CDR1 is MDHEN and CDR2 is SYDVKM. CDR3 DNA sequence: TGTGCCAGCAGCCCCCCGGTCTGGCGGGGAGGCTTTGCTAATACGCAGTATTTT. Translating it yields CASSPPVWRGGFANTQYF.

The J gene is TRBJ2-4, the V gene TRBV7-8; D might be TRBD2 (6 bases). CDR1 and CDR2 (germline): SGHVS, FQNEAQ. Trimming pared 3 bases from V and 1 base from J, leaving 10 bases between. This CDR3 is built from 15 residues. CDR3 protein: CASSLTGVAKNIQYF. The CDR3 DNA is TGTGCCAGCAGCTTGACGGGGGTTGCCAAAAACATTCAGTACTTC.

The chain is built from TRBV4-1 and TRBJ2-3, with 7 positions matching TRBD2. The germline gives CDR1 MGHRA, CDR2 YSYEKL. The CDR3 is 17 amino acids. V was clipped by 4 bases and J by 2 bases; unmatched bases: 12. Here the CDR3 reads CASSPSPGRSTTDTQYF. The CDR3 coding sequence is TGCGCCAGCAGCCCCAGTCCCGGGAGGTCGACCACAGATACGCAGTATTTT.

The rearrangement joins TRBV6-5 to TRBJ2-3; D may be TRBD2 (6 bases). Trimming took off 2 bases at V and 3 bases at J, with 9 bases between the two ends. The CDR3 sequence is 14 residues long. Germline lookup yields CDR1 MNHEY and CDR2 SVGAGI. The CDR3 DNA follows: TGTGCCAGCAGTTACAGGAGGGCGACAGATACGCAGTATTTT. It specifies CASSYRRATDTQYF.

The chain recombines TRBV7-3 with TRBJ2-1, with 13 bases that match TRBD2. V shed 4 bases and J 10 bases; nucleotides not matched to a gene: 1. The CDR3 extends over 13 amino acids. The V gene's germline CDR1 is SGHTA and CDR2 FQGTGA. The CDR3 sequence: CASSSTSGREQFF. The CDR3 nucleotides are TGTGCCAGCAGCTCGACTAGCGGGAGGGAGCAGTTCTTC. The complete variable domain, with remaining parts taken from reference TRBV7-3 and TRBJ2-1, reads GAGVSQTPSNKVTEKGKYVELRCDPISGHTALYWYRQSLGQGPEFLIYFQGTGAADDSGLPNDRFFAVRPEGSVSTLKIQRTERGDSAVYLCASSSTSGREQFFGPGTRLTVL.

The rearrangement joins TRBV6-5 to TRBJ1-3; D unclear. The CDR3 loop spans 16 amino acids. CDR1 and CDR2 (germline): MNHEY, SVGAGI. V lost 2 bases to trimming and J lost 0 bases, with 11 bases between them. DNA for the CDR3: TGTGCCAGCAGTTACCGGGGAGGTTTCTCTGGAAACACCATATATTTT. This translates into CASSYRGGFSGNTIYF.

In its sample, this clone was seen once. CDR3 loop: CASSLFQGPNTGELFF. The CDR3 nucleotides read TGCGCCAGCAGCTTATTTCAGGGCCCGAACACCGGGGAGCTGTTTTTT. The chain recombines TRBV5-1 with TRBJ2-2, with D perhaps TRBD1 (5 bases). V lost 2 bases and J lost 0, with 11 bases in between. The CDR3 totals 16 residues. Germline V gene sequence: CDR1 SGHRS, CDR2 YFSETQ.

This clone was observed a few times. The chain couples TRBV30 to TRBJ2-5; 7 bases align to TRBD2. CDR1 and CDR2 from the germline V gene are GTSNPN and SVGIG (reference sequence). V lost 3 bases to trimming and J lost 4 bases; unmatched junction nucleotides: 5. The CDR3 runs to 13 residues. The CDR3 region is CAWRRLAVETQYF. The CDR3 DNA reads as TGTGCCTGGAGGAGACTAGCTGTAGAGACCCAGTACTTC.

This clone was picked up a small number of times. The chain is built from TRBV9 and TRBJ2-1; the match to TRBD2 covers 7 bases. This CDR3 is built from 16 residues. From germline, CDR1 is SGDLS and CDR2 YYNGEE. V trimming: 0 bases; J trimming: 3 bases; junction bases outside the gene matches: 6. DNA for the CDR3: TGTGCCAGCAGCGTAGGGCTAGCGGAATTCTACAATGAGCAGTTCTTC. It encodes CASSVGLAEFYNEQFF. The full variable domain, in which reference TRBV9 and TRBJ2-1 provide the parts outside the CDR3, is DSGVTQTPKHLITATGQRVTLRCSPRSGDLSVYWYQQSLDQGLQFLIQYYNGEERAKGNILERFSAQQFPDLHSELNLSSLELGDSALYFCASSVGLAEFYNEQFFGPGTRLTVL.

This chain connects TRBV6-1 to TRBJ1-5; 8 nucleotides line up with TRBD1. The V segment lost 1 base and the J segment 0 bases; nucleotides outside the gene matches: 11. Germline lookup yields CDR1 MNHNS and CDR2 SASEGT. This CDR3 region has 19 residues. Written as DNA, the CDR3 is TGTGCCAGCAGTGAAGTATGGAGACAGGGGCTATATAGCAATCAGCCCCAGCATTTT. It encodes CASSEVWRQGLYSNQPQHF.

The chain joins TRBV5-1 to TRBJ2-5, with D unclear. V lost 4 bases and J 5 bases, leaving 12 bases between the germline ends. Germline V lookup: CDR1 SGHRS, CDR2 YFSETQ. The CDR3 spans 13 residues. The DNA of the CDR3 is TGCGCCAGCAGCGTTCGCTGGCCGGAGACCCAGTACTTC. It is translated as CASSVRWPETQYF.

This rearrangement joins TRBV19 to TRBJ2-5; TRBD2 agrees at 7 bases. This CDR3 is built from 16 residues. CDR1 and CDR2 (germline): LNHDA, SQIVND (reference sequence). The J segment lost 1 base and the V segment lost 2 bases, leaving 7 bases of the junction unmatched. CDR3 DNA: TGTGCCAGTAGTATACCTAGCGGAGCCCTCCAAGAGACCCAGTACTTC. Translating gives CASSIPSGALQETQYF.